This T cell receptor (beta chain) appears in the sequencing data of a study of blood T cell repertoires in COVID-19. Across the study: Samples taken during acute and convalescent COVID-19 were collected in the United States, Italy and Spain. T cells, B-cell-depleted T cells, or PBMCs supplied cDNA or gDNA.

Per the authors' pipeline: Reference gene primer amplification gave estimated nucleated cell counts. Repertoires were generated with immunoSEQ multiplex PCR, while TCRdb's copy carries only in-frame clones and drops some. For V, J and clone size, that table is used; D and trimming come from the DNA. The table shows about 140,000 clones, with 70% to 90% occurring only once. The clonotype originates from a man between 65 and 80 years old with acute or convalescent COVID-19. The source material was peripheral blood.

CDR3 DNA: TGTGCCAGCATTGACACGAGCTCCTATAATTCACCCCTCCACTTT. Protein sequence: CASIDTSSYNSPLHF. This sequence joins TRBV28 and TRBJ1-6; D gene uncertain. CDR3 size: 15 residues. V lost 7 bases and J lost 0, with 10 bases in between. Germline values: CDR1 MDHEN, CDR2 SYDVKM.